Listed below are T cell receptor beta chains from one sample, sequenced in a study of response to subunit inactivated influenza vaccine. Via MiXCR, TCRdb re-called the RT-PCR reads, giving one row per CDR3 protein. The sample consists of about half a million distinct CDR3 sequences, approximately 7.6% of them appearing once. Sequences were derived from PBMCs from blood, sampled around 25 months after vaccination. These receptors were taken from a man between 50 and 70 years old who received an inactivated influenza vaccine. The CDR3 runs from the conserved cysteine through the conserved F or W. The D gene is left open where the match is weak. Clone size is given for some rows only: seen once, a few or many times, or a class if the clone is expanded.

CDR3nt | CDR3aa | len | j_gene | v_gene | abundance | d_gene
TGTGCCAGCAGCTTGCAGAGCCTCCAAGAGACCCAGTACTTC | CASSLQSLQETQYF | 14 | TRBJ2-5 | TRBV5-6 | few | NA
TGTGCCAGCAGTGACCCCAACAATGAGCAGTTCTTC | CASSDPNNEQFF | 12 | TRBJ2-1 | TRBV6-4 | few | NA
TGCGCCAGCAGCTCAGACAGGGGCTCCTACAGCACAGATACGCAGTATTTT | CASSSDRGSYSTDTQYF | 17 | TRBJ2-3 | TRBV5-1 | many | TRBD1
TGTGCCAGCAGTCCCCTTTCACTGACGAACACTGAAGCTTTCTTT | CASSPLSLTNTEAFF | 15 | TRBJ1-1 | TRBV12-3/TRBV12-4 | many | NA
TGTGCCAGCAGCTTAGGCAGTGGCCAGCGGGGAAAAGAGACCCAGTACTTC | CASSLGSGQRGKETQYF | 17 | TRBJ2-5 | TRBV7-2 | NA | TRBD2
TGCAGTGCTAGAGATCCCCAGCGGGGCTCCTACAATGAGCAGTTCTTC | CSARDPQRGSYNEQFF | 16 | TRBJ2-1 | TRBV20-1 | many | TRBD2
TGCGCCAGCAGCCAAGGTCTGGTGGGAGATACTGAAGCTTTCTTT | CASSQGLVGDTEAFF | 15 | TRBJ1-1 | TRBV4-1 | few | NA
TGCGCCAGCAGCTTGGTGGTCGGGAGTGGAGAGACCCAGTACTTC | CASSLVVGSGETQYF | 15 | TRBJ2-5 | TRBV5-1 | many | NA
TGTGCCAGCAGCCTCTCCTTATGGGGATCCTACGAGCAGTACTTC | CASSLSLWGSYEQYF | 15 | TRBJ2-7 | TRBV6-2/TRBV6-3 | many | NA
TGCAGTGCTAGTCCCCTCCTTGGGGGTAATTCACCCCTCCACTTT | CSASPLLGGNSPLHF | 15 | TRBJ1-6 | TRBV20-1 | few | NA
TGCAGTGCTGAAGTGGGGGGGGCGAACACCGGGGAGCTGTTTTTT | CSAEVGGANTGELFF | 15 | TRBJ2-2 | TRBV20-1 | NA | TRBD2
TGTGCCAGCAGCCCGCGGACTAGCGGGGACAATGAGCAGTTCTTC | CASSPRTSGDNEQFF | 15 | TRBJ2-1 | TRBV11-3 | few | TRBD2
TGCAGTGCTAGCCCGGTACAGGGGGCCTACGAGCAGTACTTC | CSASPVQGAYEQYF | 14 | TRBJ2-7 | TRBV20-1 | NA | TRBD1
TGTGCCAGTACCCAGACATCGTATGGGCAGGTTCGATTATCCTTC | CASTQTSYGQVRLSF | 15 | TRBJ1-2 | TRBV19 | NA | NA
TGCGCCAGCAGCTTAGCTGGGACCCTGAATGAGCAGTTCTTC | CASSLAGTLNEQFF | 14 | TRBJ2-1 | TRBV5-1 | NA | NA
TGTGCCACCAGTGATCTCACATACAATGGTTACACCTTC | CATSDLTYNGYTF | 13 | TRBJ1-2 | TRBV24-1 | NA | NA
TGTGCCAGCAGCCAGATCTGGGTGAGCTCTGGAAACACCATATATTTT | CASSQIWVSSGNTIYF | 16 | TRBJ1-3 | TRBV3-1 | few | NA
TGTGCCAGCGTAGGGGGGACCTATGGCTACACCTTC | CASVGGTYGYTF | 12 | TRBJ1-2 | TRBV28 | NA | NA
TGTGCCAGCAGTTTGTCTTCGTGGGGGGGCCGAGAGACCCAGTACTTC | CASSLSSWGGRETQYF | 16 | TRBJ2-5 | TRBV27 | many | NA
TGCAGTGCTAGAGATCATTTCGGGACTAGCGGGTTGTGGGGTGATACGCAGTATTTT | CSARDHFGTSGLWGDTQYF | 19 | TRBJ2-3 | TRBV20-1 | NA | TRBD2
TGTGCCACCAGCAGCTCAGACAGGGGGCTAGCCAAAAACATTCAGTACTTC | CATSSSDRGLAKNIQYF | 17 | TRBJ2-4 | TRBV15 | few | TRBD1
TGCAGTGCACCCCACAGGGAAGCCTACGAGCAGTACTTC | CSAPHREAYEQYF | 13 | TRBJ2-7 | TRBV20-1 | many | NA